The rows below give T cell receptor beta chains drawn from one sample of a study of radiation and T cells in renal cell carcinoma. Sequenced by immunoSEQ multiplex PCR; TCRdb stores in-frame clones only, minus some. The profile shows more than 140,000 clones, roughly 80% of them singletons. The specimen comprised blood, sampled from a patient whose treatment included radiotherapy and nephrectomy. These receptors came from a woman aged 45 to 65 with renal cell carcinoma. Both conserved end residues are part of each CDR3. D genes are given only for firm matches. Clone size is not always given. Where it is, it says once, few, many or a class for expanded clones.

j_gene | v_gene | abundance | d_gene | CDR3nt | CDR3aa
TRBJ2-2 | TRBV19 | - | TRBD2 | TGTGCCAGTACCCCTAGCGGAGCGAACACCGGGGAGCTGTTTTTT | CASTPSGANTGELFF
TRBJ1-4 | TRBV5-4 | - | - | TGTGCCAGCAGCCAGACGGGGATGGATGAAAAACTGTTTTTT | CASSQTGMDEKLFF
TRBJ2-1 | TRBV7-2 | - | - | TGTGCCAGCAGCCGAGGAACGCAGGCCTACAATGAGCAGTTCTTC | CASSRGTQAYNEQFF
TRBJ1-1 | TRBV25-1 | - | - | TGTGCCAGCAGTGTCCTTTCAGGAGACACTGAAGCTTTCTTT | CASSVLSGDTEAFF
TRBJ2-1 | TRBV7-8 | once | TRBD2 | TGTGCCAGCAGCACGAGCGGGATCAACAATGAGCAGTTCTTC | CASSTSGINNEQFF
TRBJ1-3 | TRBV30 | few | - | TGTGCCTGGAGTGGACGTAATGCCAGGGACACCATATATTTT | CAWSGRNARDTIYF
TRBJ1-2 | TRBV4-3 | - | TRBD1 | TGCGCCAGCAGCCAAGGCCTGGGGACAGGGGACTATGGCTACACCTTC | CASSQGLGTGDYGYTF
TRBJ2-1 | TRBV30 | once | - | TGTGCCTGGAGTGTACCCCGGGCCCAGCAGTTCTTC | CAWSVPRAQQFF
TRBJ2-7 | TRBV29-1 | - | TRBD1 | TGCAGCGTTGTTTCCTCGACAGGGGGCCTCGGGGAGCAGTACTTC | CSVVSSTGGLGEQYF
TRBJ1-1 | TRBV14 | few | - | TGTGCCAGCAGCCCGATGGGGCAGTACACTGAAGCTTTCTTT | CASSPMGQYTEAFF
TRBJ2-5 | TRBV11-3 | - | - | TGTGCCAGCAGCTCTTCTCTTGGGGGGAGCCAAGAGACCCAGTACTTC | CASSSSLGGSQETQYF
TRBJ1-2 | TRBV19 | - | TRBD1 | TGTGCCAGTAGTTGGGACAGGAGCTATGGCTACACCTTC | CASSWDRSYGYTF
TRBJ1-2 | TRBV9 | - | - | TGTGCCAGCAGCGTAGGGGGCAGGGCAGGCTACACCTTC | CASSVGGRAGYTF
TRBJ1-6 | TRBV5-1 | - | TRBD1 | TGCGCCAGCAGATTGGGACAGAACAATAATTCACCCCTCCACTTT | CASRLGQNNNSPLHF
TRBJ1-2 | TRBV4-3 | - | - | TGCGCCAGCAGCCAAGATAAGGGCAGGACGTATGGCTACACCTTC | CASSQDKGRTYGYTF
TRBJ1-5 | TRBV7-9 | - | - | TGTGCCAGCAGCCGAGGGGGAATCAATCAGCCCCAGCATTTT | CASSRGGINQPQHF
TRBJ2-1 | TRBV29-1 | - | TRBD1 | TGCAGCGCTCAGGGACAGGGGGCTGTGGAGCAGTTCTTC | CSAQGQGAVEQFF
TRBJ2-7 | TRBV29-1 | - | - | TGCAGCGTTGATATCGGGGGCTCCTACGAGCAGTACTTC | CSVDIGGSYEQYF
TRBJ2-7 | TRBV7-9 | - | - | TGTGCCAGCAGCTTATCGGGAACCTCCTACGAGCAGTACTTC | CASSLSGTSYEQYF
TRBJ2-7 | TRBV5-1 | - | TRBD1 | TGCGCCAGCAGCTGGGACAGGGTTAACGAGCAGTACTTC | CASSWDRVNEQYF
TRBJ2-7 | TRBV9 | - | TRBD2 | TGTGCCAGCAGCACCGGGACTAGAGCTTACGAGCAGTACTTC | CASSTGTRAYEQYF
TRBJ1-5 | TRBV20-1 | - | - | TGCAGTGCTAGAGATACGCAGGGCCAGCATTTT | CSARDTQGQHF
TRBJ2-7 | TRBV4-2 | - | TRBD2 | TGTGCCAGCAAGCCCCGCGGGAGCTCCTACGAGCAGTACTTC | CASKPRGSSYEQYF